This TCR beta chain derives from a study of beta chain features in type 1 diabetes. The study's findings and limits: For patients, the naive, central memory and Treg TCRB repertoires appeared more alike than for healthy donors.

Germline CDR1 is LGHNA and CDR2 is YNFKEQ. V shed 0 bases, J shed 5 bases, and the junction held 9 bases outside the gene matches. The CDR3 is 19 amino acids. Of note for this clone: Its cognate antigen is unknown.

The study reverse transcribed the entire isolated RNA, so it sequenced expressed TCRB transcripts. Profiling relied on immunoSEQ multiplex PCR, and the TCRdb table lists in-frame clones only, not all of them. The table has 810,000 or so clones, about a sixth seen once. Sequenced material: naive CD4+ T cells from blood. This TCR was sampled from a woman aged 18-30 years in good health. The gene calls are TRBV4-2 and TRBJ2-2; 13 bases map to TRBD2. The CDR3 bases are TGTGCCAGCAGCCAAGAGGGCCTCGGACTAGCGGGAGCGACCGGGGAGCTGTTTTTT. This codes for CASSQEGLGLAGATGELFF.